The 5 T cell receptor beta chains listed next were all sequenced from one sample in a study of Ad26.COV2.S vaccination and SARS-CoV-2 variants (dated by TCRdb to the early 2020s). Libraries were prepared through the immunoSEQ multiplex PCR assay. Not all clones reach the TCRdb copy of this immuneACCESS table, which keeps in-frame sequences only. Checked studies attribute under half of the gap to unresolved V genes and leave the rest unexplained. The sample table contains about 400,000 clones; only one count was recorded for 83% of them. Clones ranked in the top ten supply nearly 7.5% of the sample. The treatment or condition label here, explained by the study, means: about 20 received Ad26.COV2.S at low or high dose, single or two shots; about 5 received placebo; per-sample allocation not given. Repertoires of vaccine and placebo recipients were sequenced from samples taken on day 63 after the first injection.

Sequencing was performed on peripheral blood, taken in a trial of Ad26.COV2.S vaccine versus placebo. The receptors stem from a person between 18 and 59 years old who received the Ad26.COV2.S COVID-19 vaccine or a placebo.

This clone has just one count. Other nucleotide sequences in the sample specify the same CDR3. The gene calls are TRBV11-3 and TRBJ2-5, with 12 positions matching TRBD1. Trimming removed 5 bases from V and 5 bases from J; junction bases left unmatched: 3. The germline CDR1 and CDR2 sequences are SGHNT and YENEEA. The CDR3 is 14 residues long. The CDR3 loop reads CASSRDRGQETQYF. CDR3 nucleotides: TGTGCCAGCAGCCGGGACAGGGGGCAGGAGACCCAGTACTTC. Complete variable domain (other parts from reference TRBV11-3 and TRBJ2-5): EAGVVQSPRYKIIEKKQPVAFWCNPISGHNTLYWYLQNLGQGPELLIRYENEEAVDDSQLPKDRFSAERLKGVDSTLKIQPAELGDSAVYLCASSRDRGQETQYFGPGTRLLVL.

The chain recombines TRBV7-2 with TRBJ2-7; TRBD2 agrees at 12 bases. J was trimmed by 1 base and V by 1 base; bases with no gene match: 11. CDR1 is SGHTA and CDR2 is FQGNSA in the germline V gene. There are 19 residues in the CDR3. CDR3 sequence: CASSLVLAGGRMSSYEQYF. CDR3 nucleotide sequence: TGTGCCAGCAGCTTAGTTCTAGCGGGGGGGAGGATGTCGTCCTACGAGCAGTACTTC.

This clone was seen a handful of times. The V and J genes are TRBV16 and TRBJ1-3; TRBD1 aligns across 9 bases. There are 17 residues in the CDR3. After removal of 0 bases from V and 4 bases from J, the junction contained 7 bases not matched to a gene. Germline V lookup: CDR1 KGHSY, CDR2 FQNENV. CDR3 amino acids: CASSQSRGTGPGNTIYF. The CDR3 coding sequence is TGTGCCAGCAGCCAATCGCGGGGGACAGGGCCCGGAAACACCATATATTTT.

The chain has TRBV9 and TRBJ2-5; maybe TRBD2 (5 bases). This CDR3 is built from 13 residues. Germline lookup yields CDR1 SGDLS and CDR2 YYNGEE. V shed 3 bases and J shed 4 bases, with 10 bases lying between them. The CDR3 bases are TGTGCCAGCAGCGGAACTAGGGTAGAGACCCAGTACTTC. This sequence encodes CASSGTRVETQYF.

This chain joins TRBV7-6 and TRBJ2-7; D perhaps matches TRBD2 (6 bases). CDR1 SGHVS and CDR2 FNYEAQ come from the germline V gene. CDR3 length: 14 residues. Trimming took 4 bases from V and 2 from J, leaving 12 bases between them. Here the CDR3 DNA reads TGTGCCAGCAGCTGGGCGCGGGGCACCTACGAGCAGTACTTC. It is translated as CASSWARGTYEQYF.